This passage covers 18 T cell receptor beta chains from one sample sequenced in a study of shared clonotypes between healthy human individuals. Sequencing used immunoSEQ multiplex PCR; TCRdb keeps in-frame clones, though not all of them. Of 850,000 to 1,200,000 clones listed, about 76% are singletons. The sequencing input was memory CD4+ T cells sorted from blood. Subset of the sample: CD45RA-negative fraction. All receptors come from a man between 18 and 35 years old in good health.

This sequence joins TRBV5-4 and TRBJ2-1, with 9 nucleotides matching TRBD2. Germline V gene sequence: CDR1 SGHNT, CDR2 YYREEE (reference sequence). The CDR3 spans 16 residues. Trimming cost V 4 bases and J 2 bases; bases outside gene matches: 7. DNA of the CDR3: TGTGCCAGCAGCCACTCGCGGGGGGGCCCCTACAATGAGCAGTTCTTC. It translates to CASSHSRGGPYNEQFF.

This chain links TRBV4-2 with TRBJ2-5; TRBD2 aligns across 11 bases. With V trimmed by 3 bases and J by 1 base, 7 bases remained unmatched. CDR3 length equals 17 residues. CDR1 is LGHNA and CDR2 is YNFKEQ in the germline V gene. This chain's CDR3 is CASSQGIAGGFQETQYF. The CDR3 bases are TGTGCCAGCAGCCAGGGGATAGCGGGGGGGTTCCAAGAGACCCAGTACTTC.

As to this clone: Other DNA sequences in the sample encode the same CDR3. The chain links TRBV10-3 to TRBJ1-2; D gene unclear. CDR1 and CDR2 from the germline V gene are ENHRY and SYGVKD. The V gene lost 5 bases and the J gene lost 0 bases, with 7 bases spanning the gap. This CDR3 has 13 residues. The CDR3 is CAISSGTNYGYTF. The CDR3 region has the DNA TGTGCCATCAGTTCCGGGACTAACTATGGCTACACCTTC.

This clone was seen only a few times. The gene calls are TRBV2 and TRBJ1-1, with D possibly TRBD1 on 6 matching bases. CDR3 size: 14 residues. V was shortened by 6 bases and J by 2 bases, with 13 bases between the two germline ends. Germline lookup yields CDR1 SNHLY and CDR2 FYNNEI. The CDR3 nucleotides are TGTGCCAGCAGATCAGAAGGGGGAAACACTGAAGCTTTCTTT. It encodes CASRSEGGNTEAFF.

This chain uses TRBV29-1 with TRBJ2-4; D is perhaps TRBD1 or TRBD2 (5 bases each). CDR3 length: 14 amino acids. Germline loops: CDR1 SQVTM, CDR2 ANQGSEA. Trimming stripped 3 bases from V and 0 bases from J, with 9 bases between. The CDR3: CSVEVGPAKNIQYF. For the CDR3, the DNA is TGCAGCGTTGAGGTGGGACCAGCCAAAAACATTCAGTACTTC. Filled out from reference TRBV29-1 and TRBJ2-4, the complete variable domain reads SAVISQKPSRDICQRGTSLTIQCQVDSQVTMMFWYRQQPGQSLTLIATANQGSEATYESGFVIDKFPISRPNLTFSTLTVSNMSPEDSSIYLCSVEVGPAKNIQYFGAGTRLSVL.

The V gene is TRBV5-1, the J gene TRBJ2-1; 11 nucleotides line up with TRBD2. From germline, CDR1 is SGHRS and CDR2 YFSETQ. The CDR3 sequence is 16 residues long. The V and J ends lost 4 bases and 4 bases, in that order; junction bases with no gene match: 7. In nucleotides, the CDR3 is TGCGCCAGCAGCATATCCGGGACTAGCGGATACAATGAGCAGTTCTTC. It is translated as CASSISGTSGYNEQFF.

J is TRBJ2-3 and V is TRBV9; TRBD2 aligns across 9 bases. Germline values: CDR1 SGDLS, CDR2 YYNGEE. J lost 3 bases, V lost 2 bases, and 16 bases had no gene match. The CDR3 extends over 19 amino acids. The DNA of the CDR3 is TGTGCCAGCAGCGTCTCCCCCGGGGCTAGCGGGATAGGTACAGATACGCAGTATTTT. Its translation: CASSVSPGASGIGTDTQYF.

The chain combines TRBV9 with TRBJ1-2; no firm D call. The CDR3 totals 14 residues. The germline V gene encodes CDR1 SGDLS and CDR2 YYNGEE. V was clipped by 6 bases and J by 2 bases, with 14 bases between them. The CDR3 bases are TGTGCCAGCACCAATGGGGTTGACAACTATGGCTACACCTTC. Translation: CASTNGVDNYGYTF.

The chain is built from TRBV6-1 and TRBJ2-5; the D is unclear. Trimming stripped 4 bases from V and 1 base from J, with 13 bases between. Germline V gene data show CDR1 as MNHNS and CDR2 as SASEGT. The CDR3 covers 15 residues. The CDR3 DNA is TGTGCCAGCAGTGGGTCACAGCTTACCCAAGAGACCCAGTACTTC. It yields the protein CASSGSQLTQETQYF.

A single count supports this clone. This chain connects TRBV30 to TRBJ1-5; D is undetermined. Trimming cost V 2 bases and J 2 bases, with 16 bases left between them. The V gene's germline CDR1 is GTSNPN and CDR2 SVGIG (reference sequence). CDR3 length: 16 residues. CDR3 in DNA: TGTGCCTGGAGTTTTAAAGCCCCTATGGGCAATCAGCCCCAGCATTTT. Translation gives CAWSFKAPMGNQPQHF.

J is TRBJ2-5 and V is TRBV5-4; D tentatively fits TRBD1 or TRBD2 (5 bases each). Germline V gene data show CDR1 as SGHNT and CDR2 as YYREEE (reference sequence). The CDR3 is 16 amino acids. V shed 4 bases and J shed 1 base, with 17 bases lying between them. CDR3 amino acids: CASSPMGTRAQETQYF. CDR3 sequence (DNA): TGTGCCAGCAGCCCCATGGGGACCAGGGCCCAAGAGACCCAGTACTTC. Complete variable domain (other parts from reference TRBV5-4 and TRBJ2-5): ETGVTQSPTHLIKTRGQQVTLRCSSQSGHNTVSWYQQALGQGPQFIFQYYREEENGRGNFPPRFSGLQFPNYSSELNVNALELDDSALYLCASSPMGTRAQETQYFGPGTRLLVL.

This chain joins TRBV7-2 and TRBJ2-3; D might be TRBD2 (7 bases). Trimming removed 5 bases at V and 5 bases at J, with 23 bases between. The V gene's germline CDR1 is SGHTA and CDR2 FQGNSA. There are 17 residues in the CDR3. The CDR3 DNA is TGTGCCAGCAGCGTCGGGGGGCGGAGCGGGAATATAGATACGCAGTATTTT. This translates into CASSVGGRSGNIDTQYF.

The chain employs TRBV10-3 and TRBJ1-2; 9 positions match TRBD1. With V trimmed by 2 bases and J by 4 bases, 8 bases remained unmatched. Germline loops: CDR1 ENHRY, CDR2 SYGVKD. This CDR3 comprises 16 residues. CDR3 amino acids: CAISEATGGSTYGYTF. In DNA, the CDR3 is TGTGCCATCAGTGAGGCCACAGGGGGCTCTACCTATGGCTACACCTTC.

This rearrangement joins TRBV7-2 to TRBJ2-3; 13 bases agree with TRBD2. V trimming: 1 base; J trimming: 0 bases; junction bases outside the gene matches: 4. The germline V gene encodes CDR1 SGHTA and CDR2 FQGNSA. This CDR3 spans 18 amino acids. DNA for the CDR3: TGTGCCAGCAGCTTAGGACTAGCGGGGGGTGCTAGCACAGATACGCAGTATTTT. This translates into CASSLGLAGGASTDTQYF.

About this clone itself: This sample also contains other DNA sequences that code for the same CDR3. The V gene is TRBV11-2, the J gene TRBJ2-7; D not certain. The V end was cut by 1 base, the J end by 6 bases, with 10 bases between. CDR1 and CDR2 (germline): SGHAT, FQNNGV. The CDR3 is 13 residues long. The CDR3 coding sequence is TGTGCCAGCAGCTTAGGCGTACTTGGCGAGCAGTACTTC. It codes for CASSLGVLGEQYF.

The chain carries TRBV6-6 and TRBJ2-5, with TRBD2 matching over 9 bases. The CDR3 has 14 residues. Germline CDR1 MNHNY, CDR2 SVGAGI (reference sequence). V trimming: 6 bases; J trimming: 3 bases; junction bases outside the gene matches: 5. CDR3 sequence: CASRSGTSKETQYF. In DNA form, the CDR3 reads TGTGCCAGCAGATCCGGGACTAGCAAAGAGACCCAGTACTTC.

This clone appeared many times. The chain joins TRBV5-4 to TRBJ2-5; D might be TRBD1 (6 bases). The CDR3 extends over 14 amino acids. Germline assignment: CDR1 SGHNT and CDR2 YYREEE (reference sequence). Trimming took off 4 bases at V and 5 bases at J, with 15 bases between the two ends. The CDR3 sequence: CASSRVGARETQYF. CDR3 coding DNA: TGTGCCAGCAGCAGGGTGGGGGCCCGGGAGACCCAGTACTTC.

This chain uses TRBV13 with TRBJ2-1, with TRBD2 matching 8 bases. Germline V gene data show CDR1 as PRHDT and CDR2 as FYEKMQ (reference sequence). Germline trimming cut 4 bases from V and 6 bases from J; bases unmatched to any gene: 11. CDR3 length equals 16 residues. The CDR3 protein is CASSSAGVELGNEQFF. In DNA, the CDR3 is TGTGCCAGCAGCTCAGCGGGGGTGGAGTTAGGCAATGAGCAGTTCTTC.